This T cell receptor beta chain was captured by sequencing in a study of T cells in Graves' hyperthyroidism and ophthalmopathy. Germline V gene sequence: CDR1 SGHRS, CDR2 YFSETQ. The CDR3 has 15 residues. The V gene lost 0 bases and the J gene lost 2 bases, with 9 bases spanning the gap. It was RNA transcripts that yielded the amplified TCR beta CDR3 regions. RT-PCR in the first round (using the HTBI primer set) targeted the TCR CDR3. TCRdb re-called the multiplex PCR reads with MiXCR, one entry per CDR3 protein. The table lists 550,000 to 700,000 distinct CDR3 sequences, more than 45% of them singletons. Ten or more counts support this clonotype.

The rearrangement links TRBV5-1 to TRBJ1-5; no clear D gene. Sequencing was carried out using peripheral blood or thyroid tissue (not recorded which). This TCR came from an adult woman with Graves' disease, either hyperthyroidism or ophthalmopathy (not recorded which). In DNA form, the CDR3 reads TGCGCCAGCAGCTTGGGGCCTGAGCGCAATCAGCCCCAGCATTTT. Its protein product is CASSLGPERNQPQHF.